The next 18 T cell receptor beta chains were all read from a single sample in a study of T cell responses to AZD1222 COVID-19 vaccine. Libraries were prepared by immunoSEQ multiplex PCR; TCRdb keeps only in-frame clonotypes and omits some of them. The sample contains just over 80,000 clones, 85% to 90% of which appear only once. This material consisted of peripheral blood, taken on day 0 of AZD1222 vaccination. These receptor sequences come from an adult in good health.

This chain links TRBV4-1 with TRBJ2-5; 8 nucleotides match TRBD1. The CDR3 covers 18 residues. Germline V CDR1 and CDR2: MGHRA, YSYEKL. Trimming at V came to 1 base and at J to 1 base, leaving 11 bases not matched to a gene. The CDR3 sequence: CASSQVRVAGGGQETQYF. Here the CDR3 DNA reads TGCGCCAGCAGCCAAGTTCGCGTCGCAGGGGGCGGCCAAGAGACCCAGTACTTC.

The rearrangement joins TRBV3-1 (or the pseudogene TRBV3-2) to TRBJ2-3, with 7 bases fitting TRBD1. Germline-derived CDR1 and CDR2 are LGHDT and YNNKEL (reference sequence). The V gene end was trimmed by 6 bases and the J gene end by 1 base; junction bases not matched to a gene: 10. The CDR3 sequence is 16 residues long. The CDR3 DNA reads TGTGCCAGCAGTCCTCAACAAGGGGGCCGCACAGATACGCAGTATTTT. Translating it yields CASSPQQGGRTDTQYF.

In its sample, this clone was seen once. The V gene is TRBV3-1 (or the pseudogene TRBV3-2), the J gene TRBJ2-4; D ambiguous. Trimming pared 5 bases from V and 0 bases from J, leaving 8 bases between. Germline assignment: CDR1 LGHDT and CDR2 YNNKEL (reference sequence). The CDR3 spans 14 residues. The CDR3 loop reads CASSANLAKNIQYF. The CDR3 DNA is TGTGCCAGCAGCGCTAATCTAGCCAAAAACATTCAGTACTTC.

The J gene is TRBJ2-7, the V gene TRBV4-1, with 9 positions matching TRBD1. The germline gives CDR1 MGHRA, CDR2 YSYEKL. The CDR3 runs to 15 residues. Trimming at V came to 3 bases and at J to 6 bases, leaving 9 bases not matched to a gene. In nucleotides, the CDR3 is TGCGCCAGCAGCCACGTAGGACAGGGGACCTCCGAGCAGTACTTC. Residues: CASSHVGQGTSEQYF.

The rearrangement links TRBV7-2 to TRBJ1-4; 9 bases are a match to TRBD1. The junction had 7 bases not matched to a gene; V was cut back by 4 bases and J by 7 bases. This CDR3 has 15 residues. The V gene's germline CDR1 is SGHTA and CDR2 FQGNSA. CDR3 DNA sequence: TGTGCCAGCAGCTCACCGGGACAGGGAGGTGAAAAACTGTTTTTT. It codes for CASSSPGQGGEKLFF. Full variable domain (missing parts from reference TRBV7-2 and TRBJ1-4): GAGVSQSPSNKVTEKGKDVELRCDPISGHTALYWYRQSLGQGLEFLIYFQGNSAPDKSGLPSDRFSAERTGGSVSTLTIQRTQQEDSAVYLCASSSPGQGGEKLFFGSGTQLSVL.

This chain uses TRBV28 with TRBJ1-1; TRBD1 agrees at 10 bases. Trimming at V came to 8 bases and at J to 1 base, leaving 7 bases not matched to a gene. CDR1 is MDHEN, CDR2 SYDVKM, per germline. The CDR3 covers 15 residues. The CDR3 region has the DNA TGTGCCAGCGGGGGACAGGGGACGGCGAACACTGAAGCTTTCTTT. Encoded protein: CASGGQGTANTEAFF.

This chain uses TRBV6-4 with TRBJ1-2; tentative D call: TRBD1 (5 bases). The germline V gene encodes CDR1 MRHNA and CDR2 SNTAGT. This CDR3 has 15 amino acids. Trimming removed 2 bases from V and 8 bases from J, with 18 bases in between. CDR3 in DNA: TGTGCCAGCAGTGACGTTGGGACTCCCCCGGGGGGCTACACCTTC. Translating gives CASSDVGTPPGGYTF.

In its sample, this clone was seen once. CDR3 coding DNA: TGTGCCAGCTCACCGGTAGTAATAGGGGGTGGCACAGATACGCAGTATTTT. This encodes CASSPVVIGGGTDTQYF. J is TRBJ2-3 and V is TRBV18; tentatively, D is TRBD1 (6 bases). V lost 3 bases, J lost 1 base, and 17 bases lay in between. The CDR3 spans 17 residues. From germline, CDR1 is KGHSH and CDR2 LQKENI.

The gene calls are TRBV13 and TRBJ2-7, with D possibly matching TRBD1 (5 bases). V gave up 4 bases and J gave up 6 bases, with 13 bases separating them. From germline, CDR1 is PRHDT and CDR2 FYEKMQ (reference sequence). The CDR3 has 13 amino acids. The CDR3 nucleotides read TGTGCCAGCAGCTCAGGGCCCCGCCTCGAGCAGTACTTC. Protein product: CASSSGPRLEQYF.

The chain is built from TRBV19 and TRBJ2-1, with D maybe TRBD1 (6 bases). V lost 4 bases and J 7 bases, leaving 29 bases between the germline ends. This CDR3 comprises 19 residues. Germline CDR1 is LNHDA and CDR2 is SQIVND (reference sequence). DNA of the CDR3: TGTGCCAGTAGTACCCCAACCTCAAACAGGGCCCAGAAGGGAAATGAGCAGTTCTTC. Protein: CASSTPTSNRAQKGNEQFF. Full variable domain (rest looked up from reference TRBV19 and TRBJ2-1): DGGITQSPKYLFRKEGQNVTLSCEQNLNHDAMYWYRQDPGQGLRLIYYSQIVNDFQKGDIAEGYSVSREKKESFPLTVTSAQKNPTAFYLCASSTPTSNRAQKGNEQFFGPGTRLTVL.

The CDR3 is CASSLGAAGYTF. The DNA of the CDR3 is TGTGCCAGCAGCTTGGGGGCGGCTGGCTACACCTTC. The rearrangement uses TRBV5-4 and TRBJ1-2; D remains ambiguous. Germline CDR1 and CDR2: SGHNT and YYREEE (reference sequence). The V and J ends lost 0 bases and 7 bases respectively, with 7 bases between them. This CDR3 contains 12 residues.

The rearrangement joins TRBV2 to TRBJ2-7, with D perhaps TRBD2 (6 bases). This CDR3 has 15 amino acids. V lost 9 bases and J lost 2, with 20 bases in between. Germline V lookup: CDR1 SNHLY, CDR2 FYNNEI. The CDR3 sequence: CASRDLVLNPYEQYF. Written as DNA, the CDR3 is TGTGCCAGTCGGGACTTGGTACTGAATCCCTACGAGCAGTACTTC.

The chain has TRBV5-1 and TRBJ1-1; D is possibly TRBD1 (5 bases). V was shortened by 6 bases and J by 5 bases, with 20 bases between the two germline ends. This CDR3 has 15 amino acids. CDR1 is SGHRS and CDR2 is YFSETQ in the germline V gene. CDR3 in DNA: TGCGCCAGCAACCCCCGGGAAGGGGATGGGACTGAAGCTTTCTTT. Its protein product is CASNPREGDGTEAFF. The whole variable domain, remainder taken from reference TRBV5-1 and TRBJ1-1, is KAGVTQTPRYLIKTRGQQVTLSCSPISGHRSVSWYQQTPGQGLQFLFEYFSETQRNKGNFPGRFSGRQFSNSRSEMNVSTLELGDSALYLCASNPREGDGTEAFFGQGTRLTVV.

The J gene is TRBJ1-2, the V gene TRBV6-5; 7 bases are shared with TRBD1. CDR1 MNHEY and CDR2 SVGAGI come from the germline V gene. This CDR3 has 14 amino acids. V lost 7 bases and J lost 13; bases outside the gene matches: 18. The CDR3 region is CASIKPGQRSFPTF. The DNA for the CDR3 is TGTGCCAGCATTAAACCGGGACAGAGATCTTTTCCCACCTTC.

The chain links TRBV3-1 (or the pseudogene TRBV3-2) to TRBJ1-1, with TRBD1 identical over 8 bases. The CDR3 is made up of 15 amino acids. V lost 3 bases to trimming and J lost 2 bases; unmatched junction nucleotides: 5. The germline V gene has CDR1 LGHDT and CDR2 YNNKEL (reference sequence). CDR3 sequence: CASSHQGAFNTEAFF. CDR3 nucleotides: TGTGCCAGCAGCCATCAGGGGGCTTTTAACACTGAAGCTTTCTTT.

J is TRBJ2-7 and V is TRBV13, with D perhaps matching TRBD1 (6 bases). V was pared by 1 base and J by 4 bases, with 11 bases between. Germline-derived CDR1 and CDR2 are PRHDT and FYEKMQ (reference sequence). The CDR3 length is 14 residues. CDR3 region: CASSLEARGYEQYF. The CDR3 region has the DNA TGTGCCAGCAGCTTAGAAGCCAGGGGTTACGAGCAGTACTTC. The full variable domain, rest sourced from reference TRBV13 and TRBJ2-7, is AAGVIQSPRHLIKEKRETATLKCYPIPRHDTVYWYQQGPGQDPQFLISFYEKMQSDKGSIPDRFSAQQFSDYHSELNMSSLELGDSALYFCASSLEARGYEQYFGPGTRLTVT.

This chain uses TRBV6-5 with TRBJ1-4, with 7 bases lining up with TRBD1. Unmatched junction bases numbered 5, after V lost 2 bases and J lost 8 bases. The germline gives CDR1 MNHEY, CDR2 SVGAGI. The CDR3 spans 14 residues. This CDR3 is CASSYGTEGEKLFF. Written as DNA, the CDR3 is TGTGCCAGCAGTTACGGGACAGAGGGGGAAAAACTGTTTTTT.

V gene TRBV6-5 combines with J gene TRBJ1-2; 7 nucleotides agree with TRBD1. CDR1 is MNHEY and CDR2 is SVGAGI in the germline V gene. V dropped 6 bases and J dropped 7; count of bases not matched to a gene: 8. The CDR3 length is 13 residues. CDR3 sequence: CASSSDRVGGYTF. CDR3 DNA: TGTGCCAGCAGCTCAGACAGGGTGGGTGGCTACACCTTC.